A single sample is the source of the 3 T cell receptor beta chains below, sequenced in a study of T cells after yellow fever vaccination. MiXCR, run by TCRdb on the 5' RACE reads, gives a single entry per CDR3 protein. The table lists approximately 300,000 distinct CDR3 sequences, around 6.8% of them singletons. Sequencing was performed on PBMCs, taken around 45 days after the first yellow fever vaccination. The receptors come from a man in his late teens or twenties who received the YFV17D yellow fever vaccine.

This clonotype has a single count. A much bigger clone sits one base away, suggesting this may be a read error. The CDR3, as DNA: TGTGCCAGCAGTGGAGATACGCAGTATTTT. This gives the protein CASSGDTQYF. This chain joins TRBV25-1 and TRBJ2-3; no firm D call. Germline V gives CDR1 MGHDK, CDR2 SYGVNS. The V end lost 4 bases, the J end lost 5 bases, and 1 base lay between the germline ends. The CDR3 loop spans 10 amino acids.

The chain links TRBV4-3 to TRBJ2-3; weak D call: TRBD2 (6 bases). The V end was cut by 0 bases, the J end by 4 bases, with 14 bases between. The CDR3 length is 16 residues. The germline V gene has CDR1 LGHNA and CDR2 YSLEER. The CDR3 DNA sequence: TGCGCCAGCAGCCAAGATGCGGGGCCGTCGCCAGATACGCAGTATTTT. Its translation: CASSQDAGPSPDTQYF.

This clonotype was seen a few times. This chain connects TRBV5-1 to TRBJ2-5; D might be TRBD2 (7 bases). The CDR3 covers 16 residues. Germline V gives CDR1 SGHRS, CDR2 YFSETQ. The V gene lost 1 base and the J gene lost 1 base, with 14 bases spanning the gap. The CDR3 protein is CASSLMGGGSQETQYF. DNA for the CDR3: TGCGCCAGCAGCTTGATGGGGGGGGGCAGCCAAGAGACCCAGTACTTC.